The TCR beta chain described here comes from a study of T cell changes during pregnancy in multiple sclerosis. J lost 4 bases, V lost 0 bases, and 8 bases had no gene match. The germline V gene has CDR1 SGHNT and CDR2 YYREEE (reference sequence). This CDR3 comprises 16 residues. Measured with immunoSEQ multiplex PCR; TCRdb has only the in-frame clones, and not every one. The sample contains about 48,000 clones, 80% to 95% of which appear only once. This receptor was identified in a female donor with multiple sclerosis, enrolled in a pregnancy study. The V call is TRBV5-4, the J call TRBJ2-3; 7 nucleotides agree with TRBD1. The sequencing here drew on CD4+ T cells from peripheral blood mononuclear cells, taken in the third trimester of pregnancy. CDR3 sequence (DNA): TGTGCCAGCAGCTTGGGCCCCAGAACAGGGGCAGATACGCAGTATTTT. It yields the protein CASSLGPRTGADTQYF.